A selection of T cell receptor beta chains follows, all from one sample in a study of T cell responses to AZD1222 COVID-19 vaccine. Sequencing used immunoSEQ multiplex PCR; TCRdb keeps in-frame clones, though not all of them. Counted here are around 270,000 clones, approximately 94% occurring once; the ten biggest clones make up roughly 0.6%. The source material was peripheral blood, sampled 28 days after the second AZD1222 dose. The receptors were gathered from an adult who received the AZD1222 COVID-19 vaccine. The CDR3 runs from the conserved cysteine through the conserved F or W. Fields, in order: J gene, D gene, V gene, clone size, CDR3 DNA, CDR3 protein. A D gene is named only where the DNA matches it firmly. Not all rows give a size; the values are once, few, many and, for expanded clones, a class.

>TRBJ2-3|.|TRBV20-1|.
TGCAGTGCTAGTTCTCCGGGGAGTAGTACCCTGGATACGCAGTATTTT
CSASSPGSSTLDTQYF
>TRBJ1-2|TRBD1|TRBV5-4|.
TGTGCCAGCAGCTTTGGCAGGGGGATTGGCTACACCTTC
CASSFGRGIGYTF
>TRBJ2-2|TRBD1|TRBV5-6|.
TGTGCCAGCAGCCCTCAACAGGGGTGGAACACCGGGGAGCTGTTTTTT
CASSPQQGWNTGELFF
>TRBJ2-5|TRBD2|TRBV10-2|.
TGCGCCAGCGCAGCGGGGGCGCAAGAGACCCAGTACTTC
CASAAGAQETQYF
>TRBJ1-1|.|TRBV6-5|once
TGTGCCAGCAGGAAGCCGGGAAACACTGAAGCTTTCTTT
CASRKPGNTEAFF
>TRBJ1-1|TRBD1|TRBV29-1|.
TGCAGCGTGCCGGGGACAGGGGGCTTAGGCACTGAAGCTTTCTTT
CSVPGTGGLGTEAFF
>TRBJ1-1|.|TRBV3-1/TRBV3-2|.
TGTGCCAGCAGCCATCCGGGGCAGGGGAACACTGAAGCTTTCTTT
CASSHPGQGNTEAFF
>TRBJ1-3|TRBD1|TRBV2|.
TGTGCCAGCAGTCTGGACAGGGCTGGAAACACCATATATTTT
CASSLDRAGNTIYF
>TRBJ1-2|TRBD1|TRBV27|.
TGTGCCAGCGGAAATAACAGGGGTCCCTATGGCTACACCTTC
CASGNNRGPYGYTF
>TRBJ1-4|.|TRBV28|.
TGTGCCAGCAGTTGGGTCCAAAATGAAAAACTGTTTTTT
CASSWVQNEKLFF
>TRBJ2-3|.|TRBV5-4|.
TGTGCCAGCAATGGGGGCGGGGGAATAGATACGCAGTATTTT
CASNGGGGIDTQYF
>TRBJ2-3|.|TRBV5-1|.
TGCGCCAGCAGCTTGGCCTGGACAGCCAACTCTATTCTCACAGATACGCAGTATTTT
CASSLAWTANSILTDTQYF
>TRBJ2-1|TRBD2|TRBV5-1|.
TGCGCCAGCAGCCTCGGACTAGACAATGAGCAGTTCTTC
CASSLGLDNEQFF
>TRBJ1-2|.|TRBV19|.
TGTGCCAGTAGTTCGGCCTTAGCTAACTATGGCTACACCTTC
CASSSALANYGYTF
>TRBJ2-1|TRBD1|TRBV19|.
TGTGCCAGTAAGGGTCCGGGACAGGGGGCATCTAGCGGGAGATACAATGAGCAGTTCTTC
CASKGPGQGASSGRYNEQFF